This TCR beta chain emerged from a study of T cell repertoires in ileal Crohn's disease. Background on the study: M6 samples are neoterminal ileum biopsies from postoperative colonoscopy.

The CDR3 has 16 amino acids. Trimming left V 0 bases short and J 4 bases short, with 15 bases between. Germline-derived CDR1 and CDR2 are MNHEY and SVGAGI. Study-wide points: Postoperative endoscopy occurred within one year, median around 6.6 months. Clonal expansions were more frequent in active smokers than non-smokers at surgery. Sorted CD8 T cells held more high-frequency clones than CD4.

In the case of this clone: The antigen is undetermined.

Profiled with immunoSEQ multiplex PCR; TCRdb holds only in-frame clones, not every one. The sample yields about 3,100 clones, 86% seen once. Time point indicated: neoterminal ileum biopsy at postoperative endoscopy, about 6 months after surgery. V gene TRBV6-5 combines with J gene TRBJ2-5; D is undetermined. This sequence was found in an adult with Crohn's disease. The sample was ileal tissue. The CDR3 loop is CASSYSGRYMGETQYF. CDR3 coding DNA: TGTGCCAGCAGTTACTCGGGTCGTTACATGGGAGAGACCCAGTACTTC.